One and the same sample provided the 29 T cell receptor beta chains below, sequenced in a study of neurological immune-mediated disorders. TCRdb re-called the 5' RACE reads with MiXCR, one entry per CDR3 protein. The table has some 50,000 distinct CDR3 sequences, roughly 25% seen once. The sample taken for sequencing was PBMCs. Every receptor here comes from a woman between 65 and 79 years old in good health.

The sample holds many counts of this clonotype. The chain is built from TRBV10-3 and TRBJ2-6, with D possibly TRBD1 on 5 matching bases. In germline, CDR1 is ENHRY, CDR2 SYGVKD. Trimming stripped 7 bases from V and 2 bases from J, with 15 bases between. The CDR3 consists of 16 residues. The CDR3 sequence is CAIKGQGSPGANVLTF. The CDR3, as DNA: TGTGCCATCAAGGGCCAGGGATCCCCTGGGGCCAACGTCCTGACTTTC.

As for this clonotype: This could be a read error, since a much larger clone is one nucleotide away. The chain combines TRBV7-9 with TRBJ2-1, with 9 nucleotides matching TRBD2. CDR1 is SEHNR, CDR2 FQNEAQ, per germline (reference sequence). This CDR3 comprises 15 residues. CDR3 amino acids: CANSHSGRWDNEQFF. The CDR3 DNA follows: TGTGCCAACAGCCATAGCGGGAGATGGGACAATGAGCAGTTCTTC.

The chain recombines TRBV7-3 with TRBJ2-2, with 8 positions matching TRBD1. The CDR3 covers 15 residues. Germline-derived CDR1 and CDR2 are SGHTA and FQGTGA. The J segment lost 5 bases and the V segment lost 6 bases, leaving 8 bases of the junction unmatched. The CDR3 DNA reads as TGTGCCAGCAGGGCTACAGGGGGAAATACCGGGGAGCTGTTTTTT. This codes for CASRATGGNTGELFF.

The chain recombines TRBV12-3 or TRBV12-4 with TRBJ2-1; no definite D call. The CDR3 totals 11 residues. Trimming shortened V by 4 bases and J by 15 bases, and 13 bases separated the two germline ends. Here the CDR3 DNA reads TGTGCCAGCAGTTCCGACGAGCGTTCGTTCTTC. This sequence encodes CASSSDERSFF.

This clonotype showed up many times. The genes are TRBV5-1 and TRBJ2-7, with D unresolved. The CDR3 totals 14 residues. The V and J ends lost 6 bases and 2 bases respectively, with 15 bases between them. CDR1 SGHRS and CDR2 YFSETQ come from the germline V gene. DNA of the CDR3: TGCGCCAGCACCGATCCGTCAAGGACCTACGAGCAGTACTTC. Protein product: CASTDPSRTYEQYF.

This clonotype appeared a single time. This chain uses TRBV20-1 with TRBJ2-5, with a possible D match to TRBD2 (6 bases). V was pared by 3 bases and J by 0 bases, with 26 bases between. CDR1 and CDR2 from the germline V gene are DFQATT and SNEGSKA (reference sequence). This CDR3 is built from 19 residues. The CDR3 here is CSASLVATDTGDHQETQYF. The CDR3 DNA reads TGCAGTGCTAGTCTTGTAGCGACAGATACGGGGGACCACCAAGAGACCCAGTACTTC.

The sample holds many counts of this clonotype. This chain links TRBV5-1 with TRBJ1-2, with D tentatively TRBD1 (5 bases). Trimming left V 2 bases short and J 4 bases short, with 15 bases between. The CDR3 loop spans 15 amino acids. Germline CDR1 is SGHRS and CDR2 is YFSETQ. CDR3 protein: CASSFLAGSVYGYTF. The CDR3 nucleotides read TGCGCCAGCAGCTTCTTGGCAGGGTCGGTCTATGGCTACACCTTC. Full variable domain (rest looked up from reference TRBV5-1 and TRBJ1-2): KAGVTQTPRYLIKTRGQQVTLSCSPISGHRSVSWYQQTPGQGLQFLFEYFSETQRNKGNFPGRFSGRQFSNSRSEMNVSTLELGDSALYLCASSFLAGSVYGYTFGSGTRLTVV.

The chain recombines TRBV6-1 with TRBJ1-5, with D maybe TRBD1 (6 bases). V lost 6 bases, J lost 2 bases, and 14 bases lay in between. Germline CDR1 MNHNS, CDR2 SASEGT. The CDR3 runs to 15 residues. CDR3 DNA sequence: TGTGCCAGCAGGATTTTCGGGGGCGGCAATCAGCCCCAGCATTTT. Residues: CASRIFGGGNQPQHF.

This clonotype appeared many times. This chain links TRBV7-2 with TRBJ2-5; 8 nucleotides match TRBD1. The CDR3 consists of 15 residues. Germline V gene sequence: CDR1 SGHTA, CDR2 FQGNSA. The V segment lost 0 bases and the J segment 5 bases; nucleotides outside the gene matches: 5. CDR3 sequence reads: CASSLAWDRTETQYF. As DNA, the CDR3 is TGTGCCAGCAGCTTAGCATGGGACAGGACGGAGACCCAGTACTTC.

This clonotype has at least ten counts. The J gene is TRBJ2-5, the V gene TRBV5-1, with a weak D call TRBD2 (6 bases). The CDR3 is 17 amino acids. Germline-derived CDR1 and CDR2 are SGHRS and YFSETQ. V was cut by 2 bases and J by 5 bases, with 22 bases left in between. The CDR3 nucleotides are TGCGCCAGCAGCTTAGGGAGGCGGGCCGGCCTCGTGGAGACCCAGTACTTC. Protein product: CASSLGRRAGLVETQYF.

In its sample, this clonotype was seen many times. The V call is TRBV20-1, the J call TRBJ2-7, with a possible D match to TRBD1 (6 bases). CDR1 and CDR2 (germline): DFQATT, SNEGSKA (reference sequence). V shed 4 bases and J shed 6 bases, with 13 bases lying between them. There are 12 residues in the CDR3. CDR3 residues: CSANREESEQYF. Written as DNA, the CDR3 is TGCAGTGCTAACAGGGAAGAAAGCGAGCAGTACTTC.

This clonotype has at least ten counts. V gene TRBV10-3 combines with J gene TRBJ2-2; 8 bases align to TRBD2. In germline, CDR1 is ENHRY, CDR2 SYGVKD. The length of the CDR3 is 18 residues. V was pared by 2 bases and J by 7 bases, with 15 bases of the junction left unmatched. The DNA for the CDR3 is TGTGCCATCAGTGAGCGGAGGAGCGGGAGCGCGGGTGTCGGGGAGCTGTTTTTT. This sequence encodes CAISERRSGSAGVGELFF.

This clonotype was recorded at least ten times. The rearrangement links TRBV6-5 to TRBJ1-1; 8 bases match TRBD1. J lost 1 base, V lost 7 bases, and 11 bases had no gene match. This CDR3 spans 16 amino acids. Germline V gene lookup returns CDR1 MNHEY and CDR2 SVGAGI. CDR3 in DNA: TGTGCCAGCAAGGGGAGGACAGGGCTCCCGAACACTGAAGCTTTCTTT. Its translation is CASKGRTGLPNTEAFF.

This clonotype was found many times. CDR3 bases: TGCGCCAGCAGCGATGGGCCTAGCGGGGGGGCCGGCTACGAGCAGTACTTC. Amino acid sequence: CASSDGPSGGAGYEQYF. The chain joins TRBV5-1 to TRBJ2-7; 12 bases line up with TRBD2. V dropped 4 bases and J dropped 3; count of bases not matched to a gene: 11. Germline V gene sequence: CDR1 SGHRS, CDR2 YFSETQ. This CDR3 has 17 amino acids.

This clonotype was detected only a few times. This rearrangement joins TRBV15 to TRBJ1-4, with D unclear. Germline V gene data show CDR1 as LNHNV and CDR2 as YYDKDF (reference sequence). Deletions cut 5 bases from V and 7 bases from J, with 23 bases between. The CDR3 extends over 17 amino acids. The CDR3 nucleotides read TGTGCCACCAGCCCTTCGGAGGGCCTCCCGGCTTTTGAAAAACTGTTTTTT. Translating gives CATSPSEGLPAFEKLFF.

At least ten counts were recorded for this clonotype. The chain is built from TRBV6-2 or TRBV6-3 and TRBJ2-1; a possible D gene is TRBD2 (6 bases). The germline CDR1 and CDR2 sequences are MNHEY and SVGEGT. There are 13 residues in the CDR3. Trimming removed 6 bases from V and 5 bases from J, with 11 bases in between. The CDR3 region is CASSGGRNNEQFF. The CDR3 coding sequence is TGTGCCAGCAGCGGGGGACGGAACAATGAGCAGTTCTTC.

At least ten counts were recorded for this clonotype. The J gene is TRBJ2-3, the V gene TRBV20-1; 7 bases line up with TRBD1. Losses at the gene ends were 7 bases for V and 2 bases for J; bases not matched to a gene: 15. The CDR3 extends over 16 amino acids. Germline V lookup: CDR1 DFQATT, CDR2 SNEGSKA (reference sequence). The CDR3 DNA reads as TGCAGTGGTATCCCGACAGGGTTCGAAAACACAGATACGCAGTATTTT. Translating it yields CSGIPTGFENTDTQYF.

This clonotype was recorded many times. V usage is TRBV6-5 and J usage is TRBJ2-5; tentative D call: TRBD2 (5 bases). V lost 6 bases to trimming and J lost 4 bases, with 12 bases between them. The length of the CDR3 is 13 residues. CDR1 and CDR2 from the germline V gene are MNHEY and SVGAGI. CDR3 bases: TGTGCCAGCAGCCCACCGGGATCAGAGACCCAGTACTTC. Translated: CASSPPGSETQYF.

This clonotype has a count of ten or more. The chain has TRBV7-9 and TRBJ1-4; perhaps TRBD1 as D (5 bases). From germline, CDR1 is SEHNR and CDR2 FQNEAQ (reference sequence). This CDR3 has 15 amino acids. V dropped 2 bases and J dropped 10 bases, with 17 bases sitting between them. This CDR3 reads CASSLQGTTSRKLFF. As DNA, the CDR3 is TGTGCCAGCAGCTTACAGGGAACGACTTCGAGAAAACTGTTTTTT.

Turning to this clonotype: A much larger clone differs by one base, so this may be a read error. The rearrangement links TRBV27 to TRBJ2-5; D is undetermined. The CDR3 has 12 amino acids. V dropped 6 bases and J dropped 1 base, with 6 bases sitting between them. The germline V gene encodes CDR1 MNHEY and CDR2 SMNVEV (reference sequence). The CDR3: CASREFQETQYF. In DNA form, the CDR3 reads TGTGCCAGCAGAGAGTTCCAAGAGACCCAGTACTTC.

This clonotype was recorded at least ten times. The V gene is TRBV5-6, the J gene TRBJ2-2; possible D gene TRBD1, 5 bases. V was shortened by 3 bases and J by 3 bases, with 24 bases between the two germline ends. The CDR3 sequence is 19 residues long. Germline V gene lookup returns CDR1 SGHDT and CDR2 YYEEEE. This chain's CDR3 is CASSYLGASRGWDTGELFF. CDR3 coding DNA: TGTGCCAGCAGCTACCTAGGGGCCAGCAGAGGATGGGACACCGGGGAGCTGTTTTTT.

At least ten counts were recorded for this clonotype. The J gene is TRBJ1-1, the V gene TRBV20-1; D unresolved. The CDR3 contains 15 residues. Trimming removed 7 bases from V and 0 bases from J, with 18 bases in between. CDR1 is DFQATT, CDR2 SNEGSKA, per germline (reference sequence). The CDR3 nucleotides are TGCAGTGTCCAGCCCCGTTCCCTTATGAACACTGAAGCTTTCTTT. Translation gives CSVQPRSLMNTEAFF.

Many counts were recorded for this clonotype. The chain employs TRBV7-3 and TRBJ2-2, with 9 bases identical to TRBD2. This CDR3 has 15 amino acids. Germline V gene sequence: CDR1 SGHTA, CDR2 FQGTGA. The V segment lost 4 bases and the J segment 7 bases; nucleotides outside the gene matches: 7. The CDR3 loop is CASSYSGRNGGELFF. CDR3 in DNA: TGTGCCAGCAGCTATAGCGGGAGAAATGGCGGGGAGCTGTTTTTT.

The table lists this clonotype with many counts. The rearrangement links TRBV20-1 to TRBJ1-5, with D uncertain. The CDR3 contains 13 residues. Germline lookup yields CDR1 DFQATT and CDR2 SNEGSKA (reference sequence). V was cut by 4 bases and J by 0 bases, with 7 bases left in between. The CDR3 nucleotides are TGCAGTGCTACCGAAGATAGCAATCAGCCCCAGCATTTT. Amino acids: CSATEDSNQPQHF.

This sequence joins TRBV20-1 and TRBJ2-5; weak D call: TRBD2 (6 bases). Trimming pared 6 bases from V and 4 bases from J, leaving 12 bases between. CDR1 DFQATT and CDR2 SNEGSKA come from the germline V gene (reference sequence). The CDR3 has 12 amino acids. This chain's CDR3 is CSAGAEGETQYF. Written as DNA, the CDR3 is TGCAGTGCAGGGGCGGAGGGAGAGACCCAGTACTTC.

Ten or more counts support this clonotype. The chain is built from TRBV5-1 and TRBJ2-2; perhaps D is TRBD1 or TRBD2 (5 bases each). The CDR3 runs to 18 residues. Trimming took 4 bases from V and 3 from J, leaving 22 bases between them. From germline, CDR1 is SGHRS and CDR2 YFSETQ. Here the CDR3 reads CASSTSRDLNLHTGELFF. DNA for the CDR3: TGCGCCAGCAGCACGTCCCGGGACCTAAACTTACACACCGGGGAGCTGTTTTTT.

A note on this clonotype: A much larger clone lies a single base off, so this may be a read error. The V call is TRBV5-5, the J call TRBJ2-5; possibly TRBD2 for D (6 bases). CDR1 is SGHKS and CDR2 is YYEKEE in the germline V gene (reference sequence). There are 13 residues in the CDR3. DNA for the CDR3: TGTGCTACCAGTGGGGGGTATCAAGAGACCCAGTACTTC. Its translation is CATSGGYQETQYF.

The V call is TRBV7-3, the J call TRBJ2-5, with D possibly called TRBD1 or TRBD2 (5 bases each). The CDR3 extends over 15 amino acids. Germline values: CDR1 SGHTA, CDR2 FQGTGA. The V and J ends lost 1 base and 2 bases respectively, with 11 bases between them. CDR3 nucleotides: TGTGCCAGCAGCTTAAGGGGGACGAAACAAGAGACCCAGTACTTC. It specifies CASSLRGTKQETQYF.

This clonotype has a count of ten or more. The rearrangement links TRBV28 to TRBJ2-1; 7 nucleotides align to TRBD2. CDR3 length: 17 amino acids. The V segment lost 5 bases and the J segment 9 bases; nucleotides outside the gene matches: 19. The germline V gene has CDR1 MDHEN and CDR2 SYDVKM. This CDR3 is CASSPTTGTPGGGEQFF. The CDR3 DNA reads TGTGCCAGCAGTCCGACCACCGGGACCCCTGGGGGGGGTGAGCAGTTCTTC.